Listed here is a single T cell receptor beta chain. Patients with a history of autoimmune disease or on systemic immunosuppression were excluded. Only in-frame clones appear in the TCRdb table, and some are missing; sequencing was by immunoSEQ multiplex PCR. The data contain fewer than 80,000 clones, 80% to 90% of them singletons. The data were taken from a study of OX40 agonist ivuxolimab in advanced cancers. Overall study context: Patients with prior anti-PD-1, anti-PD-L1 or anti-CTLA-4 therapy were eligible; approximately 40% had some.

V was cut by 8 bases and J by 1 base, with 12 bases left in between. Germline V gene data show CDR1 as MNHEY and CDR2 as SVGAGI. The CDR3 length is 13 residues. This TCR came from an adult with an advanced solid tumor such as melanoma, head and neck, liver or kidney cancer. The sequencing used CD4+ or CD8+ T cells sorted from blood, collected in a trial of the OX40 agonist ivuxolimab. This chain links TRBV6-5 with TRBJ2-7; D gene unclear. This CDR3 reads CASSPGGSYEQYF. The CDR3 DNA reads as TGTGCCAGCTCCCCCGGCGGTTCCTACGAGCAGTACTTC.